A single sample is the source of the 27 T cell receptor beta chains below, sequenced in a study of blood T cell repertoires in COVID-19 (dated by TCRdb to 2020 to 2022). Library construction relied on the immunoSEQ multiplex PCR assay. Drawn from immuneACCESS, this table holds only the in-frame rearrangements with V and J called that TCRdb kept. Clones are partly lost; checked studies trace under half to an unresolved V gene and leave the rest unexplained. For this sample there are some 74,000 clones; about 91% appear just once. The ten largest make up 6% to 7.5% of the sample. Specimen: peripheral blood. The receptors stem from an elderly woman with acute or convalescent COVID-19.

This CDR3 reads CASSYSSSGGPNAYNEQFF. CDR3 coding DNA: TGTGCCAGCAGTTATTCCTCTAGCGGGGGCCCGAACGCCTACAATGAGCAGTTCTTC. The chain couples TRBV6-9 to TRBJ2-1; 10 bases line up with TRBD2. Trimming at V came to 0 bases and at J to 2 bases, leaving 10 bases not matched to a gene. CDR3 length: 19 residues. CDR1 and CDR2 from the germline V gene are MNHGY and SVAAGI.

V usage is TRBV30 and J usage is TRBJ1-4, with TRBD1 identical over 11 bases. In germline, CDR1 is GTSNPN, CDR2 SVGIG (reference sequence). The CDR3 spans 14 residues. V gave up 5 bases and J gave up 7 bases; unmatched junction bases: 6. CDR3 DNA: TGTGCCTGGGGACAGGGGGCTTGGAGTGAAAAACTGTTTTTT. It yields the protein CAWGQGAWSEKLFF.

The chain combines TRBV6-5 with TRBJ2-7, with D perhaps TRBD2 (6 bases). This CDR3 has 14 residues. The germline V gene encodes CDR1 MNHEY and CDR2 SVGAGI. The V and J ends lost 7 bases and 1 base respectively, with 14 bases between them. The CDR3 region is CASMSRRGSYEQYF. As DNA, the CDR3 is TGTGCCAGCATGAGTCGGAGGGGTTCCTACGAGCAGTACTTC.

The chain uses TRBV5-1 and TRBJ2-2; 8 nucleotides agree with TRBD1. V trimming: 0 bases; J trimming: 7 bases; junction bases outside the gene matches: 8. The germline gives CDR1 SGHRS, CDR2 YFSETQ. The length of the CDR3 is 16 residues. Here the CDR3 reads CASSLGTGPSGGELFF. For the CDR3, the DNA is TGCGCCAGCAGCTTGGGGACAGGGCCCAGTGGCGGGGAGCTGTTTTTT. Based on the CDR3 plus reference TRBV5-1 and TRBJ2-2, the full variable domain is KAGVTQTPRYLIKTRGQQVTLSCSPISGHRSVSWYQQTPGQGLQFLFEYFSETQRNKGNFPGRFSGRQFSNSRSEMNVSTLELGDSALYLCASSLGTGPSGGELFFGEGSRLTVL.

The chain carries TRBV18 and TRBJ2-7; 7 nucleotides align to TRBD2. Germline CDR1 reads KGHSH; CDR2 reads LQKENI. J gave up 7 bases and V 9 bases, and 12 bases lay outside the gene matches. The CDR3 is made up of 13 amino acids. CDR3 loop: CASSEAGAKEQYF. CDR3 nucleotide sequence: TGTGCCAGTAGTGAGGCGGGAGCCAAAGAGCAGTACTTC.

The J gene is TRBJ2-1, the V gene TRBV5-1, with 10 bases lining up with TRBD2. Per germline, CDR1 SGHRS and CDR2 YFSETQ. This CDR3 has 15 amino acids. The V gene end was trimmed by 0 bases and the J gene end by 13 bases; junction bases not matched to a gene: 10. CDR3 residues: CASSLGFSSGGLQFF. In DNA form, the CDR3 reads TGCGCCAGCAGCTTGGGGTTTTCTAGCGGGGGCCTACAGTTCTTC.

V usage is TRBV11-3 and J usage is TRBJ2-3; a weak D match, TRBD2 (7 bases). The germline V gene has CDR1 SGHNT and CDR2 YENEEA. The CDR3 length is 15 residues. V was cut by 4 bases and J by 2 bases, with 13 bases left in between. The CDR3 DNA follows: TGTGCCAGCAGCTGGGGCGGGGGCCCCACAGATACGCAGTATTTT. Amino acid sequence: CASSWGGGPTDTQYF.

This chain uses TRBV5-1 with TRBJ2-2, with TRBD1 as a possible D gene (6 bases). The CDR3 has 15 residues. Trimming shortened V by 5 bases and J by 2 bases, and 13 bases separated the two germline ends. The germline CDR1 and CDR2 sequences are SGHRS and YFSETQ. In nucleotides, the CDR3 is TGCGCCAGCAGTGAGGACAGTTCTAACACCGGGGAGCTGTTTTTT. Translating it yields CASSEDSSNTGELFF.

This sequence joins TRBV5-1 and TRBJ2-1, with a tentative D call TRBD1 (6 bases). V lost 0 bases to trimming and J lost 4 bases, with 11 bases between them. Germline V gives CDR1 SGHRS, CDR2 YFSETQ. CDR3 length: 15 amino acids. Written as DNA, the CDR3 is TGCGCCAGCAGCTTGGGAGGGGGAAGGTACAATGAGCAGTTCTTC. This codes for CASSLGGGRYNEQFF.

V gene TRBV7-8 combines with J gene TRBJ2-1, with a possible D match to TRBD2 (7 bases). Germline CDR1 reads SGHVS; CDR2 reads FQNEAQ. Trimming took 5 bases from V and 7 from J, leaving 15 bases between them. There are 14 residues in the CDR3. CDR3 sequence reads: CASSVTSRGNEQFF. CDR3 DNA: TGTGCCAGCAGCGTGACTAGCAGGGGTAATGAGCAGTTCTTC.

The chain has TRBV10-3 and TRBJ2-7; D possibly corresponds to TRBD1 (6 bases). CDR1 is ENHRY, CDR2 SYGVKD, per germline. This CDR3 has 13 amino acids. Trimming left V 5 bases short and J 0 bases short, with 8 bases between. Here the CDR3 reads CAISRGYSYEQYF. The CDR3 DNA reads TGTGCCATCAGTAGGGGGTACTCCTACGAGCAGTACTTC.

This sequence joins TRBV7-2 and TRBJ1-3, with a possible D match to TRBD1 (6 bases). CDR1 is SGHTA, CDR2 FQGNSA, per germline. Trimming stripped 7 bases from V and 0 bases from J, with 10 bases between. The CDR3 is 14 residues long. CDR3 protein: CASTEQGSGNTIYF. The CDR3 DNA is TGTGCCAGCACCGAACAGGGCTCTGGAAACACCATATATTTT.

For the CDR3, the DNA is TGCGCCAGCAGCCAAGATTCACATCGCCGCGGCCAAACCTTCAGAAACACCATATATTTT. This translates into CASSQDSHRRGQTFRNTIYF. The genes are TRBV4-1 and TRBJ1-3, with D unresolved. Germline loops: CDR1 MGHRA, CDR2 YSYEKL. The CDR3 runs to 20 residues. V lost 0 bases to trimming and J lost 5 bases, with 26 bases between them.

This rearrangement joins TRBV5-1 to TRBJ2-2, with 7 bases identical to TRBD1. V lost 6 bases and J lost 0; bases outside the gene matches: 8. The V gene's germline CDR1 is SGHRS and CDR2 YFSETQ. This CDR3 has 16 amino acids. The CDR3 here is CASMEPGTANTGELFF. The CDR3 DNA is TGCGCCAGCATGGAGCCCGGGACAGCGAACACCGGGGAGCTGTTTTTT.

The chain couples TRBV13 to TRBJ1-6, with 10 nucleotides matching TRBD1. CDR3 length: 16 amino acids. The V gene's germline CDR1 is PRHDT and CDR2 FYEKMQ (reference sequence). V lost 5 bases to trimming and J lost 8 bases; unmatched junction nucleotides: 9. Written as DNA, the CDR3 is TGTGCCAGCAGCCAAGGGACAGGGGTCGGGGATTCACCCCTCCACTTT. It codes for CASSQGTGVGDSPLHF.

This clone was found once. The CDR3 DNA is TGTGCCAGCAGTTACTCCCGGCTAGCGGGGAACAATGAGCAGTTCTTC. It is translated as CASSYSRLAGNNEQFF. This chain uses TRBV6-6 with TRBJ2-1, with 9 bases lining up with TRBD2. The ends lost 0 bases at V and 5 bases at J; junction bases unmatched: 5. Per germline, CDR1 MNHNY and CDR2 SVGAGI (reference sequence). This CDR3 contains 16 residues.

This chain connects TRBV5-6 to TRBJ1-1, with D perhaps matching TRBD1 (6 bases). The CDR3 totals 17 residues. From germline, CDR1 is SGHDT and CDR2 YYEEEE. With 4 bases removed from V and 0 bases from J, the gap between germline ends came to 19 bases. In DNA, the CDR3 is TGTGCCAGCAGCCATGGGGGTCAGGGACACATGAACACTGAAGCTTTCTTT. It is translated as CASSHGGQGHMNTEAFF.

This sequence joins TRBV7-2 and TRBJ2-5, with a tentative D call TRBD2 (6 bases). Germline CDR1 reads SGHTA; CDR2 reads FQGNSA. The CDR3 is 13 amino acids. Trimming took 5 bases from V and 5 from J, leaving 12 bases between them. In DNA form, the CDR3 reads TGTGCCAGCAGCCCGACTAGGAGGGAGACCCAGTACTTC. This codes for CASSPTRRETQYF. Filled out from reference TRBV7-2 and TRBJ2-5, the complete variable domain reads GAGVSQSPSNKVTEKGKDVELRCDPISGHTALYWYRQSLGQGLEFLIYFQGNSAPDKSGLPSDRFSAERTGGSVSTLTIQRTQQEDSAVYLCASSPTRRETQYFGPGTRLLVL.

The gene calls are TRBV6-2 or TRBV6-3 and TRBJ2-7; 9 positions match TRBD2. The CDR3 loop spans 16 amino acids. V gave up 6 bases and J gave up 1 base; unmatched junction bases: 10. Germline assignment: CDR1 MNHEY and CDR2 SVGEGT. CDR3 sequence reads: CASSSLAGSYSYEQYF. The CDR3 DNA follows: TGTGCCAGCAGCTCACTAGCGGGTTCTTATTCCTACGAGCAGTACTTC.

The V call is TRBV9, the J call TRBJ2-1; 9 nucleotides match TRBD2. Germline CDR1 and CDR2: SGDLS and YYNGEE. The CDR3 has 15 amino acids. The junction had 0 bases not matched to a gene; V was cut back by 1 base and J by 1 base. The CDR3 here is CASSVTSGSYNEQFF. DNA of the CDR3: TGTGCCAGCAGCGTAACTAGCGGGTCCTACAATGAGCAGTTCTTC.

The V gene is TRBV14, the J gene TRBJ2-3, with TRBD1 matching 9 bases. CDR3 length equals 16 residues. Trimming took 4 bases from V and 3 from J; bases not matched to a gene: 8. Per the germline V gene, CDR1 is SGHDN and CDR2 is FVKESK. CDR3 sequence: CASSRSRGQGTDTQYF. CDR3 nucleotide sequence: TGTGCCAGCAGCCGATCACGGGGACAGGGAACAGATACGCAGTATTTT.

The V and J genes are TRBV9 and TRBJ1-1; possible D gene TRBD1, 6 bases. This CDR3 has 16 amino acids. Trimming pared 0 bases from V and 0 bases from J, leaving 12 bases between. CDR1 and CDR2 from the germline V gene are SGDLS and YYNGEE. The DNA for the CDR3 is TGTGCCAGCAGCGTAGGAGGGGGAAGCATGAACACTGAAGCTTTCTTT. It specifies CASSVGGGSMNTEAFF.

The V gene is TRBV19, the J gene TRBJ1-2; 8 bases match TRBD1. The junction had 6 bases not matched to a gene; V was cut back by 5 bases and J by 1 base. Germline lookup yields CDR1 LNHDA and CDR2 SQIVND (reference sequence). The CDR3 has 15 amino acids. The CDR3: CASSPPGQGNYGYTF. The CDR3 DNA reads TGTGCCAGTAGTCCCCCCGGACAGGGTAACTATGGCTACACCTTC.

The rearrangement joins TRBV7-2 to TRBJ2-1; D uncertain. The CDR3 spans 17 residues. Trimming shortened V by 4 bases and J by 0 bases, and 16 bases separated the two germline ends. Germline V gene lookup returns CDR1 SGHTA and CDR2 FQGNSA. CDR3 loop: CASSSSRQFASYNEQFF. The CDR3 DNA reads TGTGCCAGCAGCTCCTCCAGGCAATTCGCCTCCTACAATGAGCAGTTCTTC.

This clone was detected once. The chain has TRBV14 and TRBJ2-7; 9 positions match TRBD1. In germline, CDR1 is SGHDN, CDR2 FVKESK. The CDR3 consists of 17 residues. J was trimmed by 0 bases and V by 4 bases; bases with no gene match: 10. The CDR3 spells CASSPSPGTGSSYEQYF. As DNA, the CDR3 is TGTGCCAGCAGCCCCTCACCCGGGACAGGGTCCTCCTACGAGCAGTACTTC.

The chain recombines TRBV5-6 with TRBJ2-2; TRBD1 matches at 10 bases. Germline CDR1 and CDR2: SGHDT and YYEEEE. Trimming cost V 4 bases and J 6 bases; bases outside gene matches: 9. CDR3 size: 16 residues. The chain's CDR3 is CASSGGDRGFSGELFF. In nucleotides, the CDR3 is TGTGCCAGCAGCGGCGGGGACAGGGGCTTCTCCGGGGAGCTGTTTTTT.

V and J are TRBV18 and TRBJ1-5; D not certain. Trimming cost V 1 base and J 3 bases, with 4 bases left between them. This CDR3 is 13 amino acids long. Germline CDR1 and CDR2: KGHSH and LQKENI. CDR3 nucleotides: TGTGCCAGCTCACCACTTCTCAATCAGCCCCAGCATTTT. Encoded protein: CASSPLLNQPQHF.